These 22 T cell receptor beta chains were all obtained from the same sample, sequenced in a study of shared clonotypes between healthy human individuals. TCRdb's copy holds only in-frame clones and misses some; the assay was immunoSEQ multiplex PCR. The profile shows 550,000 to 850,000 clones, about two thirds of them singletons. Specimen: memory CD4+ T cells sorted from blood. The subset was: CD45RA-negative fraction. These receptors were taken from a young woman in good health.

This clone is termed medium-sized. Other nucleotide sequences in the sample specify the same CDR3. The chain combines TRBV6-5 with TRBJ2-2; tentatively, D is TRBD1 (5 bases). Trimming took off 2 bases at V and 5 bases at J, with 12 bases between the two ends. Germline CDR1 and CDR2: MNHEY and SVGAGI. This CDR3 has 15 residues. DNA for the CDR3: TGTGCCAGCAGTTACGTAGGAAGGGGAACCGGGGAGCTGTTTTTT. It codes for CASSYVGRGTGELFF.

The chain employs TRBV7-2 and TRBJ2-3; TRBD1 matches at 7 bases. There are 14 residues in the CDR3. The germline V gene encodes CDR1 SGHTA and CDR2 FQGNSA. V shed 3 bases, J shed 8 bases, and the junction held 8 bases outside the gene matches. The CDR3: CASSLTGQPGTQYF. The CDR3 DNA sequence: TGTGCCAGCAGCTTGACAGGGCAACCCGGTACGCAGTATTTT.

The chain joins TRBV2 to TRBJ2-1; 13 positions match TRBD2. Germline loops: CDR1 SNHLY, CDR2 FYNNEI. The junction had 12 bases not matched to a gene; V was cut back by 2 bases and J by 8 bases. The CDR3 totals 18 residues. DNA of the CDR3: TGTGCCAGCAGTGAAACCCTACATTGGACTAGCGGGAGTGATGAGCAGTTCTTC. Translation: CASSETLHWTSGSDEQFF.

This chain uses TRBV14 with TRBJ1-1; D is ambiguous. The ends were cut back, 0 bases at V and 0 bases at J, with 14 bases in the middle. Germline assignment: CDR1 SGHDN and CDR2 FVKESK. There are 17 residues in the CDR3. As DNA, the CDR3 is TGTGCCAGCAGCCAAGATATATTTGGGAGGATGAACACTGAAGCTTTCTTT. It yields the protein CASSQDIFGRMNTEAFF. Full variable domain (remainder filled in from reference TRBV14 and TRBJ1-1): EAGVTQFPSHSVIEKGQTVTLRCDPISGHDNLYWYRRVMGKEIKFLLHFVKESKQDESGMPNNRFLAERTGGTYSTLKVQPAELEDSGVYFCASSQDIFGRMNTEAFFGQGTRLTVV.

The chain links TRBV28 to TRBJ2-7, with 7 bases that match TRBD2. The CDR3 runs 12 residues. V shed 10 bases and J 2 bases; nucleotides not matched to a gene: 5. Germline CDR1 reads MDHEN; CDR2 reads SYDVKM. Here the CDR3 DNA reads TGTGCCACCAACGGGAGGACCTACGAGCAGTACTTC. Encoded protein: CATNGRTYEQYF.

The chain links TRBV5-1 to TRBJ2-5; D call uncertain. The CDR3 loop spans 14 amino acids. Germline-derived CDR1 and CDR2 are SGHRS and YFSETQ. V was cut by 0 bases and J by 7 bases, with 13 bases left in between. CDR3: CASSLDRSLGTQYF. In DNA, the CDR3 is TGCGCCAGCAGCTTGGACAGATCTCTTGGGACCCAGTACTTC.

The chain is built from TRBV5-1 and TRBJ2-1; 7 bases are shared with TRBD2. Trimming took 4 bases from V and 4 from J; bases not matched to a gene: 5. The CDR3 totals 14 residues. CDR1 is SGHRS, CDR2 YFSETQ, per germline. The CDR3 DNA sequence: TGCGCCAGCAGCCGGGACTACGTTTACAATGAGCAGTTCTTC. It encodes CASSRDYVYNEQFF.

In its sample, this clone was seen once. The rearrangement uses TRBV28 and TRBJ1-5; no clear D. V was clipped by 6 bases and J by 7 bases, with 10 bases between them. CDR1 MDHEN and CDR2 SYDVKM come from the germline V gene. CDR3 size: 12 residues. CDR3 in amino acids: CASRSLSQPQHF. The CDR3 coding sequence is TGTGCCAGCAGATCCCTGAGCCAGCCCCAGCATTTT.

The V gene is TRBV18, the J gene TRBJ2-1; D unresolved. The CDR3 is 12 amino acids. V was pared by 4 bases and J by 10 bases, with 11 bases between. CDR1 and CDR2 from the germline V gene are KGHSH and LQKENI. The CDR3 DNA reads TGTGCCAGCTCACAAATAGCAGAAGAGCAGTTCTTC. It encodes CASSQIAEEQFF.

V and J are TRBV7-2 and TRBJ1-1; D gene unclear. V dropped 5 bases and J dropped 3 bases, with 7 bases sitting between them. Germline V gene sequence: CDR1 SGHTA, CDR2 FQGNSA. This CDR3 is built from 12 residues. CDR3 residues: CASSAGYTEAFF. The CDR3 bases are TGTGCCAGCAGCGCTGGGTACACTGAAGCTTTCTTT.

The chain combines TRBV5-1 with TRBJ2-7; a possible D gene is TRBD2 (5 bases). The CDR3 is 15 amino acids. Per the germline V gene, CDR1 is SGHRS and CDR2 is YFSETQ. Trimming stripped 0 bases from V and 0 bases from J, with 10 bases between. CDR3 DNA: TGCGCCAGCAGCTTGGGAAGTGGGAGCTCCTACGAGCAGTACTTC. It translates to CASSLGSGSSYEQYF.

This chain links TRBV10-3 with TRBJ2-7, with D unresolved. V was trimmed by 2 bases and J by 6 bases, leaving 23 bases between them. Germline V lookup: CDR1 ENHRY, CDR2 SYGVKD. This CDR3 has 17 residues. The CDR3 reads CAISEPKTAEEFGEQYF. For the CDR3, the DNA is TGTGCCATCAGTGAGCCAAAGACGGCTGAGGAATTCGGCGAGCAGTACTTC.

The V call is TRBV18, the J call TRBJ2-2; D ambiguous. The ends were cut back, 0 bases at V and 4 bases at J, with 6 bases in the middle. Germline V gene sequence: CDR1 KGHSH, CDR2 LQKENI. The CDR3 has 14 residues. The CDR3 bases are TGTGCCAGCTCACCACCCTCAACCACCGGGGAGCTGTTTTTT. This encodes CASSPPSTTGELFF.

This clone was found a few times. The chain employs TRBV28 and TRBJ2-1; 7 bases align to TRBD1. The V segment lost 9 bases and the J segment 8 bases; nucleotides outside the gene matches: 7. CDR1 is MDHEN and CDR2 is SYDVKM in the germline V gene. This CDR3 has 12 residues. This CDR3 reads CASAGTVDEQFF. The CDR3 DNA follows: TGTGCCAGTGCCGGGACAGTCGATGAGCAGTTCTTC.

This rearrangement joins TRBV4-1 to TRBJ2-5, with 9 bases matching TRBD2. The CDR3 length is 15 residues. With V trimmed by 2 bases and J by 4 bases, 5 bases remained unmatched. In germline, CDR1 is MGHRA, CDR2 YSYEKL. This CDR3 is CASSQRIAGAETQYF. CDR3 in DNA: TGCGCCAGCAGCCAACGAATAGCGGGAGCAGAGACCCAGTACTTC.

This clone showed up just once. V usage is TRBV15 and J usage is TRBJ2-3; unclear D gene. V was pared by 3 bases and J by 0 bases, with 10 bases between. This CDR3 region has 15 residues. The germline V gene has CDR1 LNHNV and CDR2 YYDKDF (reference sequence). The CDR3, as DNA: TGTGCCACCAGCAGTCTACATAAGAGCACAGATACGCAGTATTTT. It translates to CATSSLHKSTDTQYF. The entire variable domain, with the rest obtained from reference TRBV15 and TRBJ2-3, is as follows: DAMVIQNPRYQVTQFGKPVTLSCSQTLNHNVMYWYQQKSSQAPKLLFHYYDKDFNNEADTPDNFQSRRPNTSFCFLDIRSPGLGDTAMYLCATSSLHKSTDTQYFGPGTRLTVL.

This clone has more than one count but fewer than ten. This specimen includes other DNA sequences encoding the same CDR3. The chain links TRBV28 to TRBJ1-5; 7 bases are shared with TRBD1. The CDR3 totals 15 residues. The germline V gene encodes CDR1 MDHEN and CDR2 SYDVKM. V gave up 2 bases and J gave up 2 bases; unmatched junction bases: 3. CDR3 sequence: CASSLSRGGNQPQHF. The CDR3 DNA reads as TGTGCCAGCAGTTTAAGCAGGGGGGGCAATCAGCCCCAGCATTTT. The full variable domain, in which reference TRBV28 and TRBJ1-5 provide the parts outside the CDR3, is DVKVTQSSRYLVKRTGEKVFLECVQDMDHENMFWYRQDPGLGLRLIYFSYDVKMKEKGDIPEGYSVSREKKERFSLILESASTNQTSMYLCASSLSRGGNQPQHFGDGTRLSIL.

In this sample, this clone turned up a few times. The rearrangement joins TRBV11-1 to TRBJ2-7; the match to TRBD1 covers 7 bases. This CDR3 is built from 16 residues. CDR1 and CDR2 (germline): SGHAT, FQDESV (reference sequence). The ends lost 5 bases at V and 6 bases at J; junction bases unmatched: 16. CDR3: CASSLTPGTALVEQYF. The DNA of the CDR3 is TGTGCCAGCAGCCTCACCCCCGGGACAGCGCTTGTCGAGCAGTACTTC.

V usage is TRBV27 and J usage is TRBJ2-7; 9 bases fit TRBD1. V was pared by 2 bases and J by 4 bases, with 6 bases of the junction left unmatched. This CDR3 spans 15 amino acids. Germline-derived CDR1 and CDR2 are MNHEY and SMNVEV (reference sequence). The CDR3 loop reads CASSLKQGAVYEQYF. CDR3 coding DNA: TGTGCCAGCAGTTTAAAACAGGGGGCCGTATACGAGCAGTACTTC.

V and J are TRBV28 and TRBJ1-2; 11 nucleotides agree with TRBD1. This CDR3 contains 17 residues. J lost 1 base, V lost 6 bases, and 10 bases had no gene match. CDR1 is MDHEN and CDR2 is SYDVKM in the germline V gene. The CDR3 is CASRDSGQGAVNYGYTF. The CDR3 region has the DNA TGTGCCAGCAGGGACTCCGGACAGGGGGCAGTTAACTATGGCTACACCTTC.

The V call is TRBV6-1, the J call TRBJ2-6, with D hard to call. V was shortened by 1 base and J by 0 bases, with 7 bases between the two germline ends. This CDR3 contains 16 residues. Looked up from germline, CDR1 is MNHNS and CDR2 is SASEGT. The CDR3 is CASSEGLHSGANVLTF. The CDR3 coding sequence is TGTGCCAGCAGTGAAGGACTTCACTCTGGGGCCAACGTCCTGACTTTC.

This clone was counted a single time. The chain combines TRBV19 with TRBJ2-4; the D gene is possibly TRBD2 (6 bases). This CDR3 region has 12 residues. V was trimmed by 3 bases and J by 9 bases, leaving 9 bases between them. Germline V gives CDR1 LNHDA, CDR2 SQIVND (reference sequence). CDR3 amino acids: CASSIQGGIQYF. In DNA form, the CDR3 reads TGTGCCAGTAGTATTCAGGGAGGCATTCAGTACTTC.